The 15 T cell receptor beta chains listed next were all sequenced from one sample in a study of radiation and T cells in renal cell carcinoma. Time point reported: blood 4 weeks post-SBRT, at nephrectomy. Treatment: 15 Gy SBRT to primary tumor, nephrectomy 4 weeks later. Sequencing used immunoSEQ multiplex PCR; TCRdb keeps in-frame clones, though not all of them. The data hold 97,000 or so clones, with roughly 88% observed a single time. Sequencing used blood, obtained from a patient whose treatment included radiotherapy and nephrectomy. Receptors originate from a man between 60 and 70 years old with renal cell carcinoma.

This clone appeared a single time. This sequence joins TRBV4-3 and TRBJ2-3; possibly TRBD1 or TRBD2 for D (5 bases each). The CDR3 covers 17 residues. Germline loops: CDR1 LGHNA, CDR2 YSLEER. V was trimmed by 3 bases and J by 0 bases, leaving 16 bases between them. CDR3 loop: CASSHSTWDASTDTQYF. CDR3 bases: TGCGCCAGCAGCCATAGTACGTGGGACGCTAGCACAGATACGCAGTATTTT.

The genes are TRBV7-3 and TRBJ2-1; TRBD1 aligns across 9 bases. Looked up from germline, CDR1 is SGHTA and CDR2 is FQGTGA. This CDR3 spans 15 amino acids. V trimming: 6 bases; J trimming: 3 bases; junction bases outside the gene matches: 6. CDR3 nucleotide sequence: TGTGCCAGCAGGAAGGACAGGGGAGACTACAATGAGCAGTTCTTC. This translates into CASRKDRGDYNEQFF.

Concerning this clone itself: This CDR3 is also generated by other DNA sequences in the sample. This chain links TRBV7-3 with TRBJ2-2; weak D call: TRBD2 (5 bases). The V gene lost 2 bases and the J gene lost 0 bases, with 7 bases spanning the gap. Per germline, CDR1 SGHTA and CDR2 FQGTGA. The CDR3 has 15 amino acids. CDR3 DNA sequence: TGTGCCAGCAGCTTAGGACTTGCGAACACCGGGGAGCTGTTTTTT. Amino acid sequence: CASSLGLANTGELFF.

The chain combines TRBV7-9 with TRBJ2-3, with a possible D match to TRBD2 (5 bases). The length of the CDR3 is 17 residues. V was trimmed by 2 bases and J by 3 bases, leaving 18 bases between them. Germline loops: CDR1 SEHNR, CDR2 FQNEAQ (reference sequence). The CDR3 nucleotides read TGTGCCAGCAGCTTAAACCGACACTCAAGAGGGACAGATACGCAGTATTTT. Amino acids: CASSLNRHSRGTDTQYF.

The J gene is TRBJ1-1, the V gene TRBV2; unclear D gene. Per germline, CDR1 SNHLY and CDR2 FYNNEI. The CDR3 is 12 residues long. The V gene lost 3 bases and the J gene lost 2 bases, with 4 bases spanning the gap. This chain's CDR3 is CASSEDNTEAFF. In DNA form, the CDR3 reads TGTGCCAGCAGTGAGGATAACACTGAAGCTTTCTTT.

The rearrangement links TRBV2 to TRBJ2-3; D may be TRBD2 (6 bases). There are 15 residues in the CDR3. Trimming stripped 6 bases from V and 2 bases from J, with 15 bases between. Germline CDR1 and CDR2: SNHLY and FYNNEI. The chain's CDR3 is CASRPGLFITDTQYF. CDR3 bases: TGTGCCAGCAGACCGGGACTTTTCATCACAGATACGCAGTATTTT.

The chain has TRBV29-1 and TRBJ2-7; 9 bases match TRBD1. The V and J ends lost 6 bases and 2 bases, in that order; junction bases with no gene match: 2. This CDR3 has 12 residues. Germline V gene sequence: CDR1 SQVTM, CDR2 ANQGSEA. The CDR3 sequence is CSVRDRAYEQYF. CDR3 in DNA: TGCAGCGTCCGGGACAGGGCCTACGAGCAGTACTTC.

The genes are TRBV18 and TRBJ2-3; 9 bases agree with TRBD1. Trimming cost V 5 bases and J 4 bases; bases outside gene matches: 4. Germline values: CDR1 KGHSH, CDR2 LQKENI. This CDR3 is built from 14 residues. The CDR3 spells CASSGTGSPDTQYF. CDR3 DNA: TGTGCCAGCTCAGGGACAGGGTCCCCAGATACGCAGTATTTT.

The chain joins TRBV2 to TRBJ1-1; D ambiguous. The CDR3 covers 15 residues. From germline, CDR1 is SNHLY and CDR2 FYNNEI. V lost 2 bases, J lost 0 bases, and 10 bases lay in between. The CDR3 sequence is CASSERVRLNTEAFF. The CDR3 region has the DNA TGTGCCAGCAGTGAAAGGGTACGGCTGAACACTGAAGCTTTCTTT.

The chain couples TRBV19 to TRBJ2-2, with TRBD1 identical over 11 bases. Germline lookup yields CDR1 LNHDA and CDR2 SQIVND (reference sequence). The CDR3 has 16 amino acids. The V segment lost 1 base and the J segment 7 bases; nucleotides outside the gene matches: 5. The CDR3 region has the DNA TGTGCCAGTAGTATAGTCGGACAGGGGGCCGGCGGGGAGCTGTTTTTT. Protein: CASSIVGQGAGGELFF.

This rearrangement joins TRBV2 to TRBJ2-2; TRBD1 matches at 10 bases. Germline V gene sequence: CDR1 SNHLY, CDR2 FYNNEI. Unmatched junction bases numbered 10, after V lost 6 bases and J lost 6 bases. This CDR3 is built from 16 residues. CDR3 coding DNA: TGTGCCAGCAGCCCGGGACAGGGGTTGATGGCCGGGGAGCTGTTTTTT. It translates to CASSPGQGLMAGELFF. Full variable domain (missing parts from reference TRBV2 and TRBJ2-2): EPEVTQTPSHQVTQMGQEVILRCVPISNHLYFYWYRQILGQKVEFLVSFYNNEISEKSEIFDDQFSVERPDGSNFTLKIRSTKLEDSAMYFCASSPGQGLMAGELFFGEGSRLTVL.

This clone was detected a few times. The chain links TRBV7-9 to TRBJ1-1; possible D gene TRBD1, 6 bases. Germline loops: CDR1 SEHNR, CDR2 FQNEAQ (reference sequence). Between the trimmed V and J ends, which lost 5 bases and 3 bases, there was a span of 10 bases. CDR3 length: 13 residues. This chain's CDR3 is CASSRAGDTEAFF. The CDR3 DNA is TGTGCCAGCAGCCGCGCAGGGGACACTGAAGCTTTCTTT.

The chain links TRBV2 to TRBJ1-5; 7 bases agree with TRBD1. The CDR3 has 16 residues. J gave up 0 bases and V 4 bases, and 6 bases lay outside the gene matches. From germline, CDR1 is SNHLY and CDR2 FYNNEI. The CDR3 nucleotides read TGTGCCAGCAGTGGGAGGGGGCAAAATAGCAATCAGCCCCAGCATTTT. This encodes CASSGRGQNSNQPQHF.

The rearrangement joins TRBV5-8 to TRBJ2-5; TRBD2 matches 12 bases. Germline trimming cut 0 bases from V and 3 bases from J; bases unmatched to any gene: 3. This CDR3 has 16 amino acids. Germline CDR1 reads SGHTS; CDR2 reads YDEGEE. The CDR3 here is CASSLGRTSGEETQYF. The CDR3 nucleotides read TGTGCCAGCAGCTTGGGCAGGACTAGCGGGGAAGAGACCCAGTACTTC.

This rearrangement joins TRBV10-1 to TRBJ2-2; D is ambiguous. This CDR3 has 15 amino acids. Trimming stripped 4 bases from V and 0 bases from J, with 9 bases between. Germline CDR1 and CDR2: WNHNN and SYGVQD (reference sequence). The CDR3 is CASSGVSTNTGELFF. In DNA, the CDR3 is TGCGCCAGCAGTGGGGTCAGTACGAACACCGGGGAGCTGTTTTTT.